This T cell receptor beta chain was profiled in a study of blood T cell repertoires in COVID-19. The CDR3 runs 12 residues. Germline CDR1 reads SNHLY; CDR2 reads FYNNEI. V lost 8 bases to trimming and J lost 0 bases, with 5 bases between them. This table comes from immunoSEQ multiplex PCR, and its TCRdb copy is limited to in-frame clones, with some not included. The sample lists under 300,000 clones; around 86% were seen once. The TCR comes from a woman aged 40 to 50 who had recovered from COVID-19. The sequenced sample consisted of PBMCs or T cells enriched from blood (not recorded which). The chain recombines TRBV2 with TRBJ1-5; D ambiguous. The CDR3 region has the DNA TGTGCCAGCCGGGATAGCAATCAGCCCCAGCATTTT. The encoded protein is CASRDSNQPQHF.